The 5 T cell receptor beta chains below all came from one sample that was sequenced in a study of cytomegalovirus exposure and HLA in healthy donors. The PCR was carried out with 60 Vbeta primers and 13 Jbeta primers. TCRdb's copy holds only in-frame clones and misses some; the assay was immunoSEQ multiplex PCR. The sample yields over 50,000 clones, around 75% seen once. Material for sequencing was PBMCs. All receptors derive from a man aged 50-60 years in good health and CMV-seropositive.

The chain combines TRBV11-1 with TRBJ2-1; D remains unclear. Trimming took off 5 bases at V and 7 bases at J, with 15 bases between the two ends. Germline CDR1 is SGHAT and CDR2 is FQDESV (reference sequence). The CDR3 spans 14 residues. The CDR3 region is CASSAIFLTNEQFF. DNA of the CDR3: TGTGCCAGCAGCGCTATCTTTCTCACTAATGAGCAGTTCTTC.

This clone came up many times. Its ends do not fully match the called genes, so a read error is possible. The sample contains more than one DNA sequence encoding this CDR3. The rearrangement uses TRBV9 and TRBJ2-7; weak D call: TRBD1 (6 bases). The CDR3 extends over 15 amino acids. In germline, CDR1 is SGDLS, CDR2 YYNGEE. The CDR3 bases are TGTGCCAGCAGCTCCCAGGGGCCCAGCTACTACGAGCAGTACTTT. Encoded protein: CASSSQGPSYYEQYF.

The rearrangement uses TRBV2 and TRBJ1-1; D call uncertain. From germline, CDR1 is SNHLY and CDR2 FYNNEI. CDR3 length: 13 amino acids. Trimming took off 7 bases at V and 0 bases at J, with 9 bases between the two ends. CDR3 sequence reads: CASMGSLNTEAFF. The DNA for the CDR3 is TGTGCCAGCATGGGCAGCTTGAACACTGAAGCTTTCTTT.

The rearrangement uses TRBV27 and TRBJ2-1; 9 positions match TRBD1. V gave up 5 bases and J gave up 9 bases; unmatched junction bases: 14. The CDR3 loop spans 16 amino acids. Per germline, CDR1 MNHEY and CDR2 SMNVEV (reference sequence). The CDR3 sequence is CASSPTSGTGNGEQFF. CDR3 DNA sequence: TGTGCCAGCAGTCCAACCTCCGGGACAGGGAATGGTGAGCAGTTCTTC.

Of note for this clone: Without the conserved terminal phenylalanine or tryptophan, this CDR3 likely stems from a read error. V and J are TRBV30 and TRBJ1-2; D not resolved. The CDR3 length is 12 residues. Germline loops: CDR1 GTSNPN, CDR2 SVGIG (reference sequence). With 3 bases removed from V and 8 bases from J, the gap between germline ends came to 13 bases. The CDR3 is CAWRQFNQGYTL. Here the CDR3 DNA reads TGTGCCTGGAGACAGTTTAATCAGGGCTACACCCTC.